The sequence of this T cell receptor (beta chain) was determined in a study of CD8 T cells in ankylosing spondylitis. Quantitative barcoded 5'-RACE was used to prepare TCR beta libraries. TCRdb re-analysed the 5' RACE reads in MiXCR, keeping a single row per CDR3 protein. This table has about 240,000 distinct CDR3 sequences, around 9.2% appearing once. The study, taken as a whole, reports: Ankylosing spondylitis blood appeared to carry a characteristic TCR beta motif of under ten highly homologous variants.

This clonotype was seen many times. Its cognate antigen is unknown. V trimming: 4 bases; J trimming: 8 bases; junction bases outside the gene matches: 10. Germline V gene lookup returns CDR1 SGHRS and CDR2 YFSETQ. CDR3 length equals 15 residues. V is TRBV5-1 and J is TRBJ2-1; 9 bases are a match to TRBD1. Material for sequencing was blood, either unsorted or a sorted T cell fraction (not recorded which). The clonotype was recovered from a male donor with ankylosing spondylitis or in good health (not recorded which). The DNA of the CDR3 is TGCGCCAGCAGCATCCTCGGGACAGGGAACCATGAGCAGTTCTTC. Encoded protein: CASSILGTGNHEQFF.